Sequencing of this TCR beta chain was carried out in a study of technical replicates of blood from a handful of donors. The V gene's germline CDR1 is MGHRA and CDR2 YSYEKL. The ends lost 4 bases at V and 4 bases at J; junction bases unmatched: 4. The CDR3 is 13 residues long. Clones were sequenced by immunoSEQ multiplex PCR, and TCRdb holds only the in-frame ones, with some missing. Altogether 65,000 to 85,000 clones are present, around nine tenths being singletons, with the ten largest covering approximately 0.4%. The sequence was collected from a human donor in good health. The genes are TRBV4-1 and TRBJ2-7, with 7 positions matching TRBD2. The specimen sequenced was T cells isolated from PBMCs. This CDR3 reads CASSPGRTYEQYF. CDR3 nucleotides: TGCGCCAGCAGCCCCGGGAGGACTTACGAGCAGTACTTC.